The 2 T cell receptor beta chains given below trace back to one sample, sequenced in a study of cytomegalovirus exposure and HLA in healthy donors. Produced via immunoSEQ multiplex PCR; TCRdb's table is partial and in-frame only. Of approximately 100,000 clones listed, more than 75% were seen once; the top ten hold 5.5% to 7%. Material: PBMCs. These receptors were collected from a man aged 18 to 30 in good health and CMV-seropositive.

The chain's CDR3 is CASSSRVSALEQYF. In DNA form, the CDR3 reads TGTGCCAGCAGTTCCCGGGTCAGCGCCCTCGAGCAGTACTTC. V gene TRBV27 combines with J gene TRBJ2-7, with D hard to call. This CDR3 has 14 amino acids. V shed 4 bases and J shed 6 bases, with 16 bases lying between them. CDR1 MNHEY and CDR2 SMNVEV come from the germline V gene (reference sequence).

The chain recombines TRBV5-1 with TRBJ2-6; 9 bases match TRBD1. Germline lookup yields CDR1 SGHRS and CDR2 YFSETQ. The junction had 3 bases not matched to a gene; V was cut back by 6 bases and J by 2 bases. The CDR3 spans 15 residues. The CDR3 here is CASNRGQAGANVLTF. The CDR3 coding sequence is TGCGCCAGCAACAGGGGGCAGGCTGGGGCCAACGTCCTGACTTTC.